This T cell receptor (beta chain) appears in the sequencing data of a study of patients and donors after allogeneic stem cell transplantation. TCRdb analysed the RT-PCR reads with MiXCR anew, one entry per CDR3 protein. The table shows a few hundred thousand distinct CDR3 sequences, with less than 15% occurring only once. CDR1 and CDR2 from the germline V gene are SNHLY and FYNNEI. This CDR3 spans 13 amino acids. Deletions cut 8 bases from V and 2 bases from J, with 10 bases between. The sample holds a few counts of this clonotype. The receptor was isolated from a human donor who was either an allogeneic HSCT recipient or a stem cell or donor lymphocyte infusion donor (not recorded which). It is not recorded whose cells these are; they may come from a transplant donor. The specimen sequenced was blood, either unsorted or a sorted T cell fraction (not recorded which). The rearrangement joins TRBV2 to TRBJ1-5; D ambiguous. The CDR3 DNA reads TGTGCCAGCGGACTCAAAGGCAATCAGCCCCAGCATTTT. It codes for CASGLKGNQPQHF. Full variable domain (remainder filled in from reference TRBV2 and TRBJ1-5): EPEVTQTPSHQVTQMGQEVILRCVPISNHLYFYWYRQILGQKVEFLVSFYNNEISEKSEIFDDQFSVERPDGSNFTLKIRSTKLEDSAMYFCASGLKGNQPQHFGDGTRLSIL.